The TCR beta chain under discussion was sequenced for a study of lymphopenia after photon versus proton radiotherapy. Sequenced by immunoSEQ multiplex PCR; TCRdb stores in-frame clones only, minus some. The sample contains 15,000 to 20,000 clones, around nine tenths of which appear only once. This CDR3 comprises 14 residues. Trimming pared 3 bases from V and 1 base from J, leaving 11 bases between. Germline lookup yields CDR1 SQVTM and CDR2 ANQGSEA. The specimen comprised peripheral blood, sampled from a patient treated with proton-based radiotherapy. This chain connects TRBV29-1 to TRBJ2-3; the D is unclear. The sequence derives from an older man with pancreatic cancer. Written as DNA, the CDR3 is TGCAGCGTTGAGGGGTCGGGCGGCACAGATACGCAGTATTTT. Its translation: CSVEGSGGTDTQYF.